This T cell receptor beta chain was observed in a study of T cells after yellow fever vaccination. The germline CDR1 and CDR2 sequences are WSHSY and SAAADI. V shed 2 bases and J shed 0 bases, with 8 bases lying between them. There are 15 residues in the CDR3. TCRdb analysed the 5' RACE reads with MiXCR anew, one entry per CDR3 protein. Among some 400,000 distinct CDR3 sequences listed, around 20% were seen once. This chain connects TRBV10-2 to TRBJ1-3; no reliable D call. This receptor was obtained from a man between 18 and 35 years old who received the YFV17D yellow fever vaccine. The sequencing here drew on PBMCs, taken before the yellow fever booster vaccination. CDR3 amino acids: CASSETAGSGNTIYF. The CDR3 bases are TGCGCCAGCAGTGAGACGGCAGGCTCTGGAAACACCATATATTTT.